Listed below are T cell receptor beta chains from one sample, sequenced in a study of blood T cell repertoires in COVID-19. Clones were read by immunoSEQ multiplex PCR, and TCRdb kept only the in-frame ones, dropping some. The table records hundreds of thousands of clones, 85% to 90% of them present only once. Material: peripheral blood. The receptor set was obtained from a woman in her 70s with COVID-19, enrolled during active disease. CDR3s include the opening cysteine and the closing phenylalanine or tryptophan. A D gene is named only where the DNA matches it firmly. Not every row has a clone size; where given, it reads once, few, many or a size class.

V gene: TRBV24-1; J gene: TRBJ2-5; D gene: .; clone size: .; CDR3 DNA: TGTGCCACCAGTGAGCAGGGCCGAGACGAGACCCAGTACTTC; CDR3 protein: CATSEQGRDETQYF
V gene: TRBV18; J gene: TRBJ1-5; D gene: TRBD1; clone size: .; CDR3 DNA: TGTGCCAGCTCACTCGACAATCCGGGACAGGGGGGGCAGCCCCAGCATTTT; CDR3 protein: CASSLDNPGQGGQPQHF
V gene: TRBV9; J gene: TRBJ1-4; D gene: .; clone size: .; CDR3 DNA: TGTGCCAGCAGCAGAACGCAGGGAACTAATGAAAAACTGTTTTTT; CDR3 protein: CASSRTQGTNEKLFF
V gene: TRBV2; J gene: TRBJ2-3; D gene: .; clone size: .; CDR3 DNA: TGTGCCAGCAGTGATCAAGGGGGAGATACGCAGTATTTT; CDR3 protein: CASSDQGGDTQYF
V gene: TRBV2; J gene: TRBJ2-1; D gene: .; clone size: .; CDR3 DNA: TGTGCCACCGTAGACAGTCCTTACAATGAGCAGTTCTTC; CDR3 protein: CATVDSPYNEQFF
V gene: TRBV27; J gene: TRBJ1-6; D gene: TRBD1; clone size: few; CDR3 DNA: TGTGCCAGCAGTTTGGGGACAGGGGGGAATTCACCCCTCCACTTT; CDR3 protein: CASSLGTGGNSPLHF
V gene: TRBV3-1/TRBV3-2; J gene: TRBJ1-3; D gene: .; clone size: .; CDR3 DNA: TGTGCCAGCAGCCAATTCGGGGGAAGTGGAAACACCATATATTTT; CDR3 protein: CASSQFGGSGNTIYF
V gene: TRBV5-1; J gene: TRBJ2-2; D gene: TRBD2; clone size: .; CDR3 DNA: TGCGCCAGCAGCTCACTAGGGGAGGGTATCGGGGAGCTGTTTTTT; CDR3 protein: CASSSLGEGIGELFF
V gene: TRBV27; J gene: TRBJ2-7; D gene: .; clone size: few; CDR3 DNA: TGTGCCAGCAGTTTAAGGGGGTTCGGGACCTCCTACGAGCAGTACTTC; CDR3 protein: CASSLRGFGTSYEQYF
V gene: TRBV30; J gene: TRBJ2-7; D gene: .; clone size: .; CDR3 DNA: TGTGCCCTGGAGTCCCCCGACAGCTCCTACGAGCAGTACTTC; CDR3 protein: CALESPDSSYEQYF
V gene: TRBV7-2; J gene: TRBJ1-2; D gene: TRBD1; clone size: .; CDR3 DNA: TGTGCCAGCAGCTTTTGGGACAGCCGAGATGGCTACACCTTC; CDR3 protein: CASSFWDSRDGYTF
V gene: TRBV3-1/TRBV3-2; J gene: TRBJ1-6; D gene: .; clone size: .; CDR3 DNA: TGTGCCAGCAGCCAAGATCACGGAGGCCGGTCCCTCCACTTT; CDR3 protein: CASSQDHGGRSLHF
V gene: TRBV28; J gene: TRBJ2-7; D gene: .; clone size: .; CDR3 DNA: TGTGCCAGTCGCTGGGGCAGCTCCTACGAGCAGTACTTC; CDR3 protein: CASRWGSSYEQYF
V gene: TRBV29-1; J gene: TRBJ1-4; D gene: .; clone size: .; CDR3 DNA: TGCAGCGTTGTACAGGGTAATGAAAAACTGTTTTTT; CDR3 protein: CSVVQGNEKLFF
V gene: TRBV7-9; J gene: TRBJ1-5; D gene: .; clone size: .; CDR3 DNA: TGTGCCAGCAGCTTAACAGGTCAGCCCCAGCATTTT; CDR3 protein: CASSLTGQPQHF
V gene: TRBV12-5; J gene: TRBJ2-7; D gene: .; clone size: .; CDR3 DNA: TGTGCTAGTGCCTCACTCTACGAGCAGTACTTC; CDR3 protein: CASASLYEQYF
V gene: TRBV29-1; J gene: TRBJ1-1; D gene: TRBD1; clone size: .; CDR3 DNA: TGCAGCGTTGAAGGGAGGACAGGAACTGAAGCTTTCTTT; CDR3 protein: CSVEGRTGTEAFF
V gene: TRBV28; J gene: TRBJ2-7; D gene: TRBD1; clone size: .; CDR3 DNA: TGTGCCACCTCGGGGACAGGGGGCAAATACGAGCAGTACTTC; CDR3 protein: CATSGTGGKYEQYF
V gene: TRBV27; J gene: TRBJ1-5; D gene: .; clone size: .; CDR3 DNA: TGTGCCAGCAGTTTATTCGGGGGAAATCAGCCCCAGCATTTT; CDR3 protein: CASSLFGGNQPQHF